The rows below give T cell receptor beta chains drawn from one sample of a study of shared clonotypes between healthy human individuals. The assay was immunoSEQ multiplex PCR, and TCRdb's table has in-frame clones only and misses some. The table includes about 680,000 clones, about two thirds detected once. Material for sequencing was memory CD4+ T cells sorted from blood. These receptors originate from a woman aged 25 to 45 in good health. Both conserved end residues are part of each CDR3. The D gene is left open where the match is weak. Size is stated for part of the rows, as once, few or many counts, or as a class when the clone is expanded.

TRBJ2-7 . TRBV9 . TGTGCCAGCAGCCGAGTGCGCACGGGGCAGCAGTACTTC CASSRVRTGQQYF
TRBJ1-2 . TRBV7-8 . TGTGCCAGCACCAACCTGGTCGGAGCAGAGACGTACTATGGCTACACCTTC CASTNLVGAETYYGYTF
TRBJ2-7 once TRBV7-9 TRBD2 TGTGCCAGCAGCCAAGGGACTAGTAAAGCCTACGAGCAGTACTTC CASSQGTSKAYEQYF
TRBJ2-3 . TRBV9 . TGTGCCAGCAGCGCAAATATAGGGAGCACAGATACGCAGTATTTT CASSANIGSTDTQYF
TRBJ2-7 . TRBV7-6 . TGTGCCAGCAGCTTGGGAAGGGGTAGAAACGAGCAGTACTTC CASSLGRGRNEQYF
TRBJ1-2 . TRBV6-5 . TGTGCCAGCACTCCCCTCCCAGGGAACTATGGCTACACCTTC CASTPLPGNYGYTF
TRBJ2-7 . TRBV7-8 . TGTGCCAGCAGCTCCAGGAGGGGGGAGCAGTACTTC CASSSRRGEQYF
TRBJ2-7 . TRBV7-9 . TGTGCCAGCAGGGCCGGAAGTGGGCCCAGCTCCTACGAGCAGTACTTC CASRAGSGPSSYEQYF
TRBJ1-4 . TRBV9 . TGTGCCAGCAGCGTCGGACTCACAACTAATGAAAAACTGTTTTTT CASSVGLTTNEKLFF
TRBJ1-2 . TRBV28 . TGTGCCAGCAGCTCCTCCGGGACACCGAACTATGGCTACACCTTC CASSSSGTPNYGYTF